A single sample gave rise to the 22 T cell receptor beta chains below, sequenced in a study of T cells in women clearing cervical HPV infection. The repertoire was sequenced with immunoSEQ multiplex PCR; TCRdb's copy has only in-frame clones and lacks some. The sample table sets out about 21,000 clones. Material for sequencing was blood buffy coat. These receptors all come from a woman between 18 and 69 years old with a cervical HPV16 infection that either progressed to CIN3+ or cleared (not recorded which).

Note on this clone: The read finishes 3 residues shy of the CDR3 end, and the germline J gene is used to complete it. V is TRBV2 and J is TRBJ2-1, with D perhaps TRBD2 (5 bases). The germline gives CDR1 SNHLY, CDR2 FYNNEI. Trimming stripped 6 bases from V and 4 bases from J, with 7 bases between. This CDR3 is 12 amino acids long. The CDR3 here is CASSDYYNEQFF. The sequenced part of the CDR3 DNA is TGTGCCAGCAGCGACTATTACAATGAG.

For this clone: The read gets to within 3 residues of the CDR3 end, and the germline J gene fills in the rest. The gene calls are TRBV2 and TRBJ2-1; D may be TRBD2 (5 bases). Trimming removed 1 base at V and 0 bases at J, with 7 bases between. This CDR3 contains 15 residues. Germline V gene sequence: CDR1 SNHLY, CDR2 FYNNEI. The CDR3: CASSEGTGSYNEQFF. The CDR3 DNA, read in part, is TGTGCCAGCAGTGAAGGGACTGGCTCCTACAATGAG.

On this clone: Read sequence stops 3 residues before the CDR3 end, and the germline J gene provides the missing end. The chain combines TRBV5-1 with TRBJ2-5; tentative D call: TRBD2 (5 bases). Germline CDR1 and CDR2: SGHRS and YFSETQ. The V end was cut by 3 bases, the J end by 5 bases, with 11 bases between. This CDR3 is 13 amino acids long. CDR3 loop: CASSSPGMETQYF. The DNA read from the CDR3 is TGCGCCAGCAGCTCGCCGGGGATGGAGACC.

Concerning this clone: The read finishes 3 residues shy of the CDR3 end, and the germline J gene is used to complete it. J is TRBJ1-1 and V is TRBV27, with D perhaps matching TRBD1 (5 bases). The V end was cut by 3 bases, the J end by 4 bases, with 12 bases between. Germline V gives CDR1 MNHEY, CDR2 SMNVEV (reference sequence). The CDR3 sequence is 14 residues long. The CDR3 DNA, read in part, is TGTGCCAGCAGTTTCTCGACGGGACTCACTGAA. Translated: CASSFSTGLTE. The CDR3 in its entirety is CASSFSTGLTEAFF.

A remark on this clone: The read stops 3 residues short of the end of the CDR3; the missing end is completed from the germline J gene. V usage is TRBV28 and J usage is TRBJ2-5; no reliable D call. CDR1 is MDHEN and CDR2 is SYDVKM in the germline V gene. Trimming took off 5 bases at V and 5 bases at J, with 15 bases between the two ends. The length of the CDR3 is 14 residues. The CDR3 sequence is CASSRYSPRETQYF. Incomplete CDR3 DNA: TGTGCCAGCAGTCGGTACAGCCCCCGGGAGACC. The whole variable domain, filled in from reference TRBV28 and TRBJ2-5, reads DVKVTQSSRYLVKRTGEKVFLECVQDMDHENMFWYRQDPGLGLRLIYFSYDVKMKEKGDIPEGYSVSREKKERFSLILESASTNQTSMYLCASSRYSPRETQYFGPGTRLLVL.

Notes on this clone: The CDR3 end lies 3 residues beyond the end of the read and is filled in from the germline J gene. The chain is built from TRBV12-3 or TRBV12-4 and TRBJ2-1, with 8 bases aligning to TRBD2. The CDR3 contains 18 residues. Unmatched junction bases numbered 13, after V lost 6 bases and J lost 0 bases. The CDR3 bases that were read are TGTGCCAGCAGCCCCCGGGGCCGAGCGGGAGTCTCCTACAATGAG. The encoded protein is CASSPRGRAGVSYNE. The CDR3, in full, reads CASSPRGRAGVSYNEQFF.

On this clone itself: The DNA ends 3 residues before the CDR3 does, and the rest of the CDR3 is filled in from the germline J gene. This chain links TRBV19 with TRBJ1-1, with 7 bases that match TRBD1. The CDR3 has 15 residues. The J segment lost 5 bases and the V segment lost 3 bases, leaving 9 bases of the junction unmatched. CDR1 LNHDA and CDR2 SQIVND come from the germline V gene (reference sequence). Incomplete CDR3 DNA: TGTGCCAGTAGTATGTTCAGGGGGAAGCGAACTGAA. Protein product: CASSMFRGKRTE. The full CDR3 is CASSMFRGKRTEAFF.

Details on this clone: Compared with germline, one end of the junction differs, possibly owing to a read error. Coverage ceases 3 residues before the CDR3 finishes, and the germline J gene fills in the end. This chain links TRBV7-7 with TRBJ2-1; tentatively, D is TRBD2 (5 bases). CDR1 and CDR2 (germline): SSHAT, FNYEAQ (reference sequence). CDR3 length: 15 residues. The part of the CDR3 DNA that was read is TGTGCTAGCAGCGAGCAGGAGGCCCTCTACAATGAG. Its protein is CASSEQEALYNE. Given in full, the CDR3 is CASSEQEALYNEQFF. Full variable domain (missing parts from reference TRBV7-7 and TRBJ2-1): GAGVSQSPRYKVTKRGQDVTLRCDPISSHATLYWYQQALGQGPEFLTYFNYEAQPDKSGLPSDRFSAERPEGSISTLTIQRTEQRDSAMYRCASSEQEALYNEQFFGPGTRLTVL.

Concerning this clone itself: The read ends 3 residues before the CDR3 terminus; that terminus is restored from the germline J gene. The rearrangement joins TRBV20-1 to TRBJ1-1; 7 nucleotides agree with TRBD1. The CDR3 covers 12 residues. Per the germline V gene, CDR1 is DFQATT and CDR2 is SNEGSKA (reference sequence). The CDR3 is CSDRTGDLEAFF. The sequenced CDR3 bases are TGCAGTGACCGGACAGGTGACCTCGAG.

The CDR3 reads CASSAGQGSSYEQYF. The CDR3 DNA, read in part, is TGTGCCAGCTCCGCGGGGCAGGGAAGCTCCTACGAG. This chain connects TRBV18 to TRBJ2-7, with a possible D match to TRBD2 (6 bases). The read falls 3 residues short of the CDR3 end, and the missing part is taken from the germline J gene. V dropped 6 bases and J dropped 0 bases, with 15 bases sitting between them. Germline loops: CDR1 KGHSH, CDR2 LQKENI. This CDR3 comprises 15 residues.

Note on this clone: Germline and junction disagree at one end, which may indicate a read error. Read sequence stops 3 residues before the CDR3 end, and the germline J gene provides the missing end. The V call is TRBV4-2, the J call TRBJ2-3; 13 bases fit TRBD2. CDR3 size: 16 residues. CDR1 and CDR2 from the germline V gene are LGHNA and YNFKEQ. CDR3 DNA (partial): TGCGCCAGCAGCTCACTAGCGGGAGGGATTTTAGATACG. Translating it yields CASSSLAGGILDT. The entire CDR3 protein is CASSSLAGGILDTQYF.

As regards this clone: The read ends 3 residues early relative to the CDR3; the germline J gene fills the gap. The chain is built from TRBV14 and TRBJ1-5, with TRBD1 as a possible D gene (5 bases). The germline CDR1 and CDR2 sequences are SGHDN and FVKESK. The CDR3 loop spans 13 amino acids. V was shortened by 2 bases and J by 6 bases, with 8 bases between the two germline ends. CDR3 loop: CASSQFQGQPQHF. The sequenced CDR3 bases are TGTGCCAGCAGCCAATTTCAGGGTCAGCCC.

Of note for this clone: The read terminates 3 residues before the CDR3 end, so the remaining end is supplied by the germline J gene. V is TRBV28 and J is TRBJ2-2; TRBD1 agrees at 9 bases. Trimming cost V 2 bases and J 5 bases; bases outside gene matches: 3. This CDR3 is built from 15 residues. The germline V gene has CDR1 MDHEN and CDR2 SYDVKM. CDR3 region: CASSLRTGATGELFF. CDR3 DNA, as far as it was read: TGTGCCAGCAGTTTAAGGACAGGGGCTACCGGGGAG.

Concerning this clone itself: Read data end 3 residues before the CDR3 end; the end is taken from the germline J gene. The chain combines TRBV6-4 with TRBJ2-2; TRBD1 matches at 9 bases. The CDR3 totals 15 residues. V lost 2 bases and J lost 5; bases outside the gene matches: 3. Germline CDR1 reads MRHNA; CDR2 reads SNTAGT. The CDR3 is CASSDTGGSTGELFF. The CDR3 DNA, read in part, is TGTGCCAGCAGTGACACAGGGGGCAGTACCGGGGAG.

The sequenced part of the CDR3 DNA is TGTGCCAGCAGTTTTTTCACCCTACAGGGGAACCATTACGAG. It is translated as CASSFFTLQGNHYE. The complete CDR3 reads CASSFFTLQGNHYEQYF. This rearrangement joins TRBV28 to TRBJ2-7; 7 bases fit TRBD1. The read falls 3 residues short of the CDR3 end, and the missing part is taken from the germline J gene. V shed 3 bases, J shed 4 bases, and the junction held 15 bases outside the gene matches. Per the germline V gene, CDR1 is MDHEN and CDR2 is SYDVKM. This CDR3 region has 17 residues.

Remarks on this clone: The observed sequence ends 3 residues before the CDR3 terminus, with the missing tail filled in from the germline J gene. The chain uses TRBV7-2 and TRBJ2-3; D gene uncertain. Deletions cut 0 bases from V and 3 bases from J, with 4 bases between. Germline V gives CDR1 SGHTA, CDR2 FQGNSA. CDR3 length: 13 amino acids. The sequenced part of the CDR3 DNA is TGTGCCAGCAGCTTAGCGAGGACAGATACG. Encoded protein: CASSLARTDT. In full, the CDR3 is CASSLARTDTQYF.

Note on this clone: The junction does not match germline at one end; this may be a read error. Sequencing ends 3 residues short of the CDR3 end; the germline J gene provides the rest. Other DNA sequences within the sample encode an identical CDR3. The chain employs TRBV7-8 and TRBJ2-1, with 12 bases aligning to TRBD2. Per germline, CDR1 SGHVS and CDR2 FQNEAQ. The CDR3 is made up of 16 amino acids. Incomplete CDR3 DNA: TGTGCAAGCAGCTCCCGACTAGCGGGAGATAGCGATGAG. It specifies CASSSRLAGDSDE. The CDR3 reads in full as CASSSRLAGDSDEQFF.

On this clone: The CDR3 is cut off 3 residues early in the read; its end comes from the germline J gene. V gene TRBV20-1 combines with J gene TRBJ1-5; no definite D call. This CDR3 has 12 residues. V lost 6 bases and J 4 bases, leaving 10 bases between the germline ends. Germline-derived CDR1 and CDR2 are DFQATT and SNEGSKA (reference sequence). The part of the CDR3 DNA that was read is TGCAGTGCCACTCAAGTAAATCAGCCC. This sequence encodes CSATQVNQP. The whole CDR3 is CSATQVNQPQHF.

Comments on this clone: The DNA ends 3 residues before the CDR3 does, and the rest of the CDR3 is filled in from the germline J gene. The chain has TRBV4-2 and TRBJ1-5; TRBD1 aligns across 8 bases. Germline values: CDR1 LGHNA, CDR2 YNFKEQ. V lost 5 bases and J lost 5; bases outside the gene matches: 8. CDR3 length: 15 residues. CDR3 sequence reads: CASSTRTGRDQPQHF. CDR3 bases read: TGTGCCAGCAGCACACGGACAGGGAGGGATCAGCCC.

Worth noting for this clone: The read terminates 3 residues ahead of where the CDR3 ends, so the germline J gene completes it. The chain is built from TRBV5-1 and TRBJ2-7; D unclear. V was cut by 2 bases and J by 3 bases, with 15 bases left in between. The CDR3 totals 15 residues. Germline CDR1 and CDR2: SGHRS and YFSETQ. CDR3 bases read: TGCGCCAGCAGCTTATATGCAGAGAGTCTCTACGAG. It encodes CASSLYAESLYE. The full CDR3 sequence reads CASSLYAESLYEQYF.

On this clone itself: The read halts 3 residues ahead of the CDR3 end, with the missing end drawn from the germline J gene. The genes are TRBV7-2 and TRBJ2-7; 8 bases are a match to TRBD1. Trimming removed 5 bases from V and 2 bases from J; junction bases left unmatched: 8. The germline gives CDR1 SGHTA, CDR2 FQGNSA. The length of the CDR3 is 15 residues. The part of the CDR3 DNA that was read is TGTGCCAGCAGCCCGCTCGGGACAGGACCCTACGAG. Its protein is CASSPLGTGPYE. The full CDR3 protein is CASSPLGTGPYEQYF.

In regard to this clone: Read sequence stops 3 residues before the CDR3 end, and the germline J gene provides the missing end. The chain links TRBV9 to TRBJ2-1; 8 bases fit TRBD1. This CDR3 has 13 amino acids. CDR1 SGDLS and CDR2 YYNGEE come from the germline V gene. J gave up 4 bases and V 7 bases, and 4 bases lay outside the gene matches. CDR3 bases read: TGTGCCAGCGGACAGGGACCTTACAATGAG. Residues: CASGQGPYNE. The whole CDR3 sequence reads CASGQGPYNEQFF.